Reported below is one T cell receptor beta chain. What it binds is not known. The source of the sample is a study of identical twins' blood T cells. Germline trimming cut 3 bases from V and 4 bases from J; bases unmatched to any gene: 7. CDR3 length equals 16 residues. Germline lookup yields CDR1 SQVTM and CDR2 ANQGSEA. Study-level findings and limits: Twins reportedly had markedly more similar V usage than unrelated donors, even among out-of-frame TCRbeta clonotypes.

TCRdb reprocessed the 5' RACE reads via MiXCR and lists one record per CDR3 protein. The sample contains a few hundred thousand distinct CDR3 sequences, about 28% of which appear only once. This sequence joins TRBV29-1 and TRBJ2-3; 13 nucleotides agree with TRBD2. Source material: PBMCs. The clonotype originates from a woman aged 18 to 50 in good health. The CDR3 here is CSVDHWTSGSADTQYF. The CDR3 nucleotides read TGCAGCGTTGATCACTGGACTAGCGGGAGTGCAGATACGCAGTATTTT.